This entry features one T cell receptor beta chain sequence. This CDR3 comprises 14 residues. Germline V gene data show CDR1 as LNHNV and CDR2 as YYDKDF (reference sequence). V was clipped by 5 bases and J by 6 bases; unmatched bases: 7. An input of about 0.45 to 1 ug of RNA was subjected to reverse transcription using random hexamers. MiXCR, applied by TCRdb to the immunoSEQ multiplex PCR reads, yields one record per CDR3 protein. The sample yields under 250,000 distinct CDR3 sequences, about 94% seen once. The data were taken from a study of CD8 T cells in Susac syndrome. Each multiple sclerosis control was a treatment-naive patient with relapsing-remitting disease that was either stable or active.

J is TRBJ1-5 and V is TRBV15; 7 nucleotides agree with TRBD1. The TCR sequence derives from a human donor with multiple sclerosis. The sample was CD4+ T cells from PBMCs. CDR3 residues: CATSPRDSGQPQHF. CDR3 DNA: TGTGCCACCAGCCCCCGGGACAGCGGTCAGCCCCAGCATTTT. The full variable domain, with the rest looked up from reference TRBV15 and TRBJ1-5, is DAMVIQNPRYQVTQFGKPVTLSCSQTLNHNVMYWYQQKSSQAPKLLFHYYDKDFNNEADTPDNFQSRRPNTSFCFLDIRSPGLGDTAMYLCATSPRDSGQPQHFGDGTRLSIL.